Listed here is a single T cell receptor (beta chain). Its specificity is unknown. It may be a read error: a sequence one base away is much more abundant. This CDR3 contains 15 residues. Germline loops: CDR1 SGDLS, CDR2 YYNGEE. The sample comes from a study of regulatory T cells in long-lasting Graves disease. General observations from the study: Relative to newly diagnosed Graves' patients, persistent ones had lower TCR diversity.

Construction of TCR beta libraries relied on iRepertoire HTBI primers and on Arm-PCR targeting CDR3 regions. TCRdb used MiXCR to reprocess the multiplex PCR reads, holding one entry per CDR3 protein. The sample includes roughly 610,000 distinct CDR3 sequences, under 20% of them seen just once. The time point here: newly diagnosed GD, antithyroid drugs for less than 3 months. With RNA extracted from PBMCs as input, the TCR library was made. These data are also associated with another study on T cells in Graves' hyperthyroidism and ophthalmopathy. According to that study: An initial round of RT-PCR targeting the TCR CDR3 relied on the HTBI primer set. Ophthalmopathy was model-predicted a median about 6.7 months pre-onset.

This clonotype was sampled from a woman in her 30s with Graves disease. Here the sequenced sample was peripheral blood mononuclear cells (PBMCs), taken at new diagnosis, from a patient treated with antithyroid drugs. This chain joins TRBV9 and TRBJ1-1; D call uncertain. For the CDR3, the DNA is TGTGCCAGCAGCGTAGTAGGCAACCTGAACACTGAAACTTTCTTT. Protein: CASSVVGNLNTETFF.